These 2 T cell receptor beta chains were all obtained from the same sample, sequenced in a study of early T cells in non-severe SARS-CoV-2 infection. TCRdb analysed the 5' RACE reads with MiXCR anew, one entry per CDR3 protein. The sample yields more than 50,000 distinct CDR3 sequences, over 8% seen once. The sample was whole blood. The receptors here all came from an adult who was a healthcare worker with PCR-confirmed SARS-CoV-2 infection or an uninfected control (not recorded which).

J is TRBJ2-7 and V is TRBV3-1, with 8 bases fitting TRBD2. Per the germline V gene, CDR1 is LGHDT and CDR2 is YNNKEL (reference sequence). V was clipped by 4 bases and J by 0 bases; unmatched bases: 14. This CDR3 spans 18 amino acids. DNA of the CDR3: TGTGCCAGCAGCCTAACTCATAAGCGGGGGCCCTCCTCCTACGAGCAGTACTTC. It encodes CASSLTHKRGPSSYEQYF.

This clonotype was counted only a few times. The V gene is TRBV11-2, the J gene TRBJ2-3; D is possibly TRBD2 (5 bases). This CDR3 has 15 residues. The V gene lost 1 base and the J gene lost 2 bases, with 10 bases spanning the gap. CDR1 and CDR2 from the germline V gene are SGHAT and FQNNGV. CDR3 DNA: TGTGCCAGCAGCTTAGGAAACGACTACACAGATACGCAGTATTTT. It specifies CASSLGNDYTDTQYF. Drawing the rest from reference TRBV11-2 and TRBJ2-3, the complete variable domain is EAGVAQSPRYKIIEKRQSVAFWCNPISGHATLYWYQQILGQGPKLLIQFQNNGVVDDSQLPKDRFSAERLKGVDSTLKIQPAKLEDSAVYLCASSLGNDYTDTQYFGPGTRLTVL.